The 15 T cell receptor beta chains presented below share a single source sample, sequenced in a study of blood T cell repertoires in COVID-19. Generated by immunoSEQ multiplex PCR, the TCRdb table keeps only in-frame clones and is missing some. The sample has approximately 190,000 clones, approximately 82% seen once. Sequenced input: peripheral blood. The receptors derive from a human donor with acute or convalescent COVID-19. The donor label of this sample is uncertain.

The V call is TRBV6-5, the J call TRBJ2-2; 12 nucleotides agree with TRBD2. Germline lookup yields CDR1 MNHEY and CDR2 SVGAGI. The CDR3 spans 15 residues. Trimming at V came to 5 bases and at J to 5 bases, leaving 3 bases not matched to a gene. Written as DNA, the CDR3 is TGTGCCAGCAGTCGACTAGCGGGAGTGACCGGGGAGCTGTTTTTT. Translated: CASSRLAGVTGELFF.

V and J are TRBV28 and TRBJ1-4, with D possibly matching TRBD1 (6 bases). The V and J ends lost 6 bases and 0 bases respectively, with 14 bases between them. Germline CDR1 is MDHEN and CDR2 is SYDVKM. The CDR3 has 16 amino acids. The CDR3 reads CASSSGQTATNEKLFF. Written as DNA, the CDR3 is TGTGCCAGCAGCTCTGGACAGACCGCAACTAATGAAAAACTGTTTTTT.

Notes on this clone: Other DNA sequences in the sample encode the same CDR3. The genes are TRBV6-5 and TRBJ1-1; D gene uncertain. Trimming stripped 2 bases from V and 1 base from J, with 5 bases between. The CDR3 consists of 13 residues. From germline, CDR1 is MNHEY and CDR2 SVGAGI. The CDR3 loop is CASSYAQNTEAFF. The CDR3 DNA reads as TGTGCCAGCAGTTACGCACAGAACACTGAAGCTTTCTTT.

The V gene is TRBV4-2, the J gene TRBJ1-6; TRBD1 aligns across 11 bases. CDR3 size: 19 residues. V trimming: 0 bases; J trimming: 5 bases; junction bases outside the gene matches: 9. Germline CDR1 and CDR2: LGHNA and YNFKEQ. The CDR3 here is CASSQDQGQGASDNSPLHF. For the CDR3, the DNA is TGTGCCAGCAGCCAAGATCAAGGACAGGGGGCATCGGATAATTCACCCCTCCACTTT.

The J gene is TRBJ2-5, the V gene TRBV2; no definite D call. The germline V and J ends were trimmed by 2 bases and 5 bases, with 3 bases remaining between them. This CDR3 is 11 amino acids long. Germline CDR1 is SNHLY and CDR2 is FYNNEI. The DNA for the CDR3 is TGTGCCAGCAGTGAACGGGAGACCCAGTACTTC. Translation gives CASSERETQYF.

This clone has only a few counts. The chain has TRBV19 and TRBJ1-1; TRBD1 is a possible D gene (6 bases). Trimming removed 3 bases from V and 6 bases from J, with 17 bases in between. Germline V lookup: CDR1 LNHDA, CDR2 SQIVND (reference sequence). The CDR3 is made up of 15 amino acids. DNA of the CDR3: TGTGCCAGTAGTATTTTGGGGGCGCGTTTGGCTGAAGCTTTCTTT. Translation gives CASSILGARLAEAFF.

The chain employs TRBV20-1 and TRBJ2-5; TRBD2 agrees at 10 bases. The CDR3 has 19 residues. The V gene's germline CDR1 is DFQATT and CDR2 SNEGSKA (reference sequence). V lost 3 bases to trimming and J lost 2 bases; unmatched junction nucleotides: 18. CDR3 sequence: CSASVVSSGRLETQETQYF. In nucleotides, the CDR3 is TGCAGTGCTAGTGTGGTTTCTAGCGGGAGACTCGAAACTCAAGAGACCCAGTACTTC.

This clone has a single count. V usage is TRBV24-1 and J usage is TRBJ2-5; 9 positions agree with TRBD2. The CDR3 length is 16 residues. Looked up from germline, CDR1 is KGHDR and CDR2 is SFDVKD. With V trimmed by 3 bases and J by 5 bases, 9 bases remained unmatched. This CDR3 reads CATSDGGGRAGETQYF. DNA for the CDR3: TGTGCCACCAGTGATGGAGGCGGGAGGGCCGGTGAGACCCAGTACTTC.

DNA of the CDR3: TGTGCCAGCAGCCGGACAGGGCGGGAAAGAACTGAAGCTTTCTTT. Translation gives CASSRTGRERTEAFF. V and J are TRBV7-9 and TRBJ1-1; TRBD1 matches at 8 bases. The CDR3 is 15 amino acids. V lost 5 bases to trimming and J lost 5 bases; unmatched junction nucleotides: 10. The germline V gene has CDR1 SEHNR and CDR2 FQNEAQ (reference sequence).

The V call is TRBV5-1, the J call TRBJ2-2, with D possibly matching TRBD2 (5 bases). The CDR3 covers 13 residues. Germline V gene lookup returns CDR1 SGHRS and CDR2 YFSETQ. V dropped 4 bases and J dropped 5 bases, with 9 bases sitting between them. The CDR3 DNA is TGCGCCAGCAGCGCCTCGGGGACCGGGGAGCTGTTTTTT. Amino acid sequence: CASSASGTGELFF.

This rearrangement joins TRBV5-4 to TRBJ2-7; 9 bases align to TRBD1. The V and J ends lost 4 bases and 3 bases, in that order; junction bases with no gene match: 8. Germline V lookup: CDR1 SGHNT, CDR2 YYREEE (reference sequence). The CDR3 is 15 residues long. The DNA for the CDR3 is TGTGCCAGCAGCCTGGGACAGGGCAACAACTACGAGCAGTACTTC. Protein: CASSLGQGNNYEQYF.

This CDR3 is CASSPTSSVASYNEQFF. In DNA, the CDR3 is TGTGCCAGCAGCCCGACTTCTAGCGTGGCCTCCTACAATGAGCAGTTCTTC. The chain carries TRBV7-2 and TRBJ2-1, with D maybe TRBD2 (6 bases). V shed 5 bases and J shed 0 bases, with 17 bases lying between them. CDR3 length: 17 amino acids. The germline gives CDR1 SGHTA, CDR2 FQGNSA. Filled out from reference TRBV7-2 and TRBJ2-1, the complete variable domain reads GAGVSQSPSNKVTEKGKDVELRCDPISGHTALYWYRQSLGQGLEFLIYFQGNSAPDKSGLPSDRFSAERTGGSVSTLTIQRTQQEDSAVYLCASSPTSSVASYNEQFFGPGTRLTVL.

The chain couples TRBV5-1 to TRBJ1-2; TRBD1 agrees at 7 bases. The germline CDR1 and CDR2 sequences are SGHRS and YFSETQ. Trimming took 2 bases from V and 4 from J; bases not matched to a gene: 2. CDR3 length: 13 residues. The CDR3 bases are TGCGCCAGCAGCTTACAGGGGAGCTATGGCTACACCTTC. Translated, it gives CASSLQGSYGYTF.

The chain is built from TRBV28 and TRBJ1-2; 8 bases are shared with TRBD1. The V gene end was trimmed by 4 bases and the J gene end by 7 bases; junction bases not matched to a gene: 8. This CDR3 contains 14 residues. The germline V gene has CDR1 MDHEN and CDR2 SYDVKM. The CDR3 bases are TGTGCCAGCAGTTCAGCGCAGGGGGCGTTTGGCTACACCTTC. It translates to CASSSAQGAFGYTF.

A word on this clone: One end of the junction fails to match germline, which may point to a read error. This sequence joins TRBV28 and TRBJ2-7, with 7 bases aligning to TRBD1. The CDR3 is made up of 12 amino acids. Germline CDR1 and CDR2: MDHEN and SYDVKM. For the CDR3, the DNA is TGTGCCAGCAGTCCCCGCACGAGACAGGGCGACTTC. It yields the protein CASSPRTRQGDF.